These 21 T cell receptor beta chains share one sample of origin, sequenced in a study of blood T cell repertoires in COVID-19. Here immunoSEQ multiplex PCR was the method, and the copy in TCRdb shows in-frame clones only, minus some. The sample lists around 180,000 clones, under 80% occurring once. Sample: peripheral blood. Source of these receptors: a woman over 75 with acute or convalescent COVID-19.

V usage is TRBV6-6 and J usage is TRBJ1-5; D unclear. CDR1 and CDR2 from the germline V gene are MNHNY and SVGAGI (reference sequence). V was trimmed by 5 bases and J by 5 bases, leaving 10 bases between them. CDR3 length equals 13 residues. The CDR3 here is CASSPPPDQPQHF. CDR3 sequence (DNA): TGTGCCAGCAGTCCCCCCCCCGATCAGCCCCAGCATTTT.

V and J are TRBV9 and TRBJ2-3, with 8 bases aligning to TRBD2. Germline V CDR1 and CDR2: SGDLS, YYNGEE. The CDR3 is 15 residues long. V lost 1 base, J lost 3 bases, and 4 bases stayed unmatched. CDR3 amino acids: CASSVITSGTDTQYF. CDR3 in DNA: TGTGCCAGCAGCGTAATAACTAGCGGAACAGATACGCAGTATTTT.

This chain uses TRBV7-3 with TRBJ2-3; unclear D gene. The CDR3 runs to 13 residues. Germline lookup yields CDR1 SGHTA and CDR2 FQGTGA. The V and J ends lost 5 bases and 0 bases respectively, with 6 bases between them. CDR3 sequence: CASSPSSTDTQYF. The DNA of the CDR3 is TGTGCCAGCAGCCCTTCTAGCACAGATACGCAGTATTTT.

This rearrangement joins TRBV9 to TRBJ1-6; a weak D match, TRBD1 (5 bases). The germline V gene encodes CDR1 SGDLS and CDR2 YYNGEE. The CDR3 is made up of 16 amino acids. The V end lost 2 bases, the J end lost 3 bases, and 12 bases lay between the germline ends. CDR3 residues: CASSVGGADYNSPLHF. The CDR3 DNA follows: TGTGCCAGCAGCGTCGGTGGGGCGGACTATAATTCACCCCTCCACTTT.

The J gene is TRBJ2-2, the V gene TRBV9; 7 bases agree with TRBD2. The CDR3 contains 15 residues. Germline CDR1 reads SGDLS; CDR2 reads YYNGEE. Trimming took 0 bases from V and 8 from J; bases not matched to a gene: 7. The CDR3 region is CASSVAAGVGGELFF. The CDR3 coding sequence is TGTGCCAGCAGCGTAGCCGCGGGGGTTGGGGGGGAGCTGTTTTTT.

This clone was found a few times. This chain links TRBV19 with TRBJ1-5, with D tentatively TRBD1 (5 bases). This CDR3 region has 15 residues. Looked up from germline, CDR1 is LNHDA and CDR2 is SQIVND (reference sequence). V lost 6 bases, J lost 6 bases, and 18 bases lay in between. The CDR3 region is CASRGGRGDGQPQHF. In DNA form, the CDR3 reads TGTGCCAGTAGGGGGGGACGAGGGGATGGTCAGCCCCAGCATTTT.

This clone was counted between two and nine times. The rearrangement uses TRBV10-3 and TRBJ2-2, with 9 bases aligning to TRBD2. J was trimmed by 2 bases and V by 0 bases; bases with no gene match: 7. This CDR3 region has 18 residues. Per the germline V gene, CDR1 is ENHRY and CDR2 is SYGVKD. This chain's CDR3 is CAISESTGGGVNTGELFF. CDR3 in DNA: TGTGCCATCAGTGAGTCGACAGGCGGGGGGGTAAACACCGGGGAGCTGTTTTTT.

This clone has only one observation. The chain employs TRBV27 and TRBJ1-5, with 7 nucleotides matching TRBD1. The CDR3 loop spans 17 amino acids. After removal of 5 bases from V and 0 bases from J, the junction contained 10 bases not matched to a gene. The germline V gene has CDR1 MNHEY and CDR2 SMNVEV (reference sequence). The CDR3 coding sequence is TGTGCCAGCAGTCCAAGCCTACCAGGGGGTAGCAATCAGCCCCAGCATTTT. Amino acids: CASSPSLPGGSNQPQHF.

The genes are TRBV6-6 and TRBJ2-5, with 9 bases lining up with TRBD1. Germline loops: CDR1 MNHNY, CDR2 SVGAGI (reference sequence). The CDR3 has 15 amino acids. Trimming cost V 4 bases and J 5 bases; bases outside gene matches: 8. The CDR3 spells CASSSGQGFWETQYF. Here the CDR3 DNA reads TGTGCCAGCAGTTCGGGACAGGGTTTTTGGGAGACCCAGTACTTC.

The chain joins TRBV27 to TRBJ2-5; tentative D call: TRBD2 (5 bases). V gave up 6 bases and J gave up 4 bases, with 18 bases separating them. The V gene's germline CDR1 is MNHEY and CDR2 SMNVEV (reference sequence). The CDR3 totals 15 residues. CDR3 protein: CASSAVATLSETQYF. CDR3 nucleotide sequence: TGTGCCAGCAGCGCCGTAGCGACTTTATCAGAGACCCAGTACTTC.

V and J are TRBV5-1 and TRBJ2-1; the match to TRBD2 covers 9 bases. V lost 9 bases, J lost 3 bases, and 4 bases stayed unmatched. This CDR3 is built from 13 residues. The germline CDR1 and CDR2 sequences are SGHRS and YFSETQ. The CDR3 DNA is TGCGCCACCCGACTAGCGGTCTACAATGAGCAGTTCTTC. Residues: CATRLAVYNEQFF.

CDR3 sequence (DNA): TGTGCCAGCCTGGACACGGAGACCTATGGCTACACCTTC. Translating gives CASLDTETYGYTF. The chain recombines TRBV28 with TRBJ1-2, with D possibly being TRBD1 (5 bases). Trimming left V 8 bases short and J 4 bases short, with 14 bases between. CDR3 size: 13 residues. Germline CDR1 and CDR2: MDHEN and SYDVKM.

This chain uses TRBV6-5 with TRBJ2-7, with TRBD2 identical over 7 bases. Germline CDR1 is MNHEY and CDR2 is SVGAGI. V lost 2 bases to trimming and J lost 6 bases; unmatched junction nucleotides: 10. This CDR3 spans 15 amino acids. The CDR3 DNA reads TGTGCCAGCAGTTACGCCGGGACGGGGGGTTTCGAGCAGTACTTC. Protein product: CASSYAGTGGFEQYF.

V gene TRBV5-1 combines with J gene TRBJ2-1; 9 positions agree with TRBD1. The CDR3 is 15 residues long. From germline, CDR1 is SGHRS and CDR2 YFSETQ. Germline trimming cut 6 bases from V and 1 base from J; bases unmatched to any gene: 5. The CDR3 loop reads CASIPGQGSYNEQFF. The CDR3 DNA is TGCGCCAGCATTCCGGGACAGGGTTCCTACAATGAGCAGTTCTTC.

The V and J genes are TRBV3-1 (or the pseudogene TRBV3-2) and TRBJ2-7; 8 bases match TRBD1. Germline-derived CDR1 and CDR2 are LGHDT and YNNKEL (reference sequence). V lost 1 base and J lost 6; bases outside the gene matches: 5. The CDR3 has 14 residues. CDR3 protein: CASSQGTGKPEQYF. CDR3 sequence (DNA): TGTGCCAGCAGCCAAGGGACAGGGAAGCCCGAGCAGTACTTC.

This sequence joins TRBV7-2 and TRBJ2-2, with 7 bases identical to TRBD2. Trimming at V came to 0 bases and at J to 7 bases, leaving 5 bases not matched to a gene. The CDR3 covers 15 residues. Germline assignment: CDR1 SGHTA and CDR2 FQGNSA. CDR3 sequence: CASSLARSSGGELFF. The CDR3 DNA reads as TGTGCCAGCAGCTTAGCTCGTTCTAGCGGCGGGGAGCTGTTTTTT.

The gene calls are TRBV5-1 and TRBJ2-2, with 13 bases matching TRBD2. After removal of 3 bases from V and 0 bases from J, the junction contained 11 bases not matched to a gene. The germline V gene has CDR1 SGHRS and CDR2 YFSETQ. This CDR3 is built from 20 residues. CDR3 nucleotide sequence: TGCGCCAGCAGCTCCCCCCCGGGACTAGCGGGAATCGCGAACACCGGGGAGCTGTTTTTT. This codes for CASSSPPGLAGIANTGELFF.

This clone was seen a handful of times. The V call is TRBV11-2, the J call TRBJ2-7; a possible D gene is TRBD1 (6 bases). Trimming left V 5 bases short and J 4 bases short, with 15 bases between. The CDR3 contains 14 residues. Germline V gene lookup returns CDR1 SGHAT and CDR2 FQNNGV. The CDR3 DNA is TGTGCCAGCAGCACCACAGGGAACAAATACGAGCAGTACTTC. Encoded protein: CASSTTGNKYEQYF.

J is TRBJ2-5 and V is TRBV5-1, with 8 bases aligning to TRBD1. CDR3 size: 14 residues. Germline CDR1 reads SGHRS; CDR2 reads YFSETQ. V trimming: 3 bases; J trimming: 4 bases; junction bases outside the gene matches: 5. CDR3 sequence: CASSSTGDLETQYF. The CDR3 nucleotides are TGCGCCAGCAGCTCGACAGGGGATTTAGAGACCCAGTACTTC.

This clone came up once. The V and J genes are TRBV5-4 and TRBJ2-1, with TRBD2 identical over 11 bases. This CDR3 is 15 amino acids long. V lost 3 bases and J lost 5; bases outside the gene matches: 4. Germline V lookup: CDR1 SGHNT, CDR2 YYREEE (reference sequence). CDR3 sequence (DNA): TGTGCCAGCAGCTCCCTAGCGGGAGGCCACAATGAGCAGTTCTTC. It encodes CASSSLAGGHNEQFF. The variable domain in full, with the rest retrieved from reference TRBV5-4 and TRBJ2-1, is ETGVTQSPTHLIKTRGQQVTLRCSSQSGHNTVSWYQQALGQGPQFIFQYYREEENGRGNFPPRFSGLQFPNYSSELNVNALELDDSALYLCASSSLAGGHNEQFFGPGTRLTVL.

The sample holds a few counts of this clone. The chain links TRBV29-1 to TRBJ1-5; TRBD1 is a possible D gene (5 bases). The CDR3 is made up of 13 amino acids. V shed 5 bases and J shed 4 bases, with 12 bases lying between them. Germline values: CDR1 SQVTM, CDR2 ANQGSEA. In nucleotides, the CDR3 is TGCAGCGTTTCACAGGAGGGTAATCAGCCCCAGCATTTT. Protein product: CSVSQEGNQPQHF.